This TCR beta chain was recorded in a study of blood T cell repertoires in COVID-19. Study information: The United States, Italy and Spain provided the acute and convalescent COVID-19 samples. The analysed material was cDNA or gDNA that came from T cells, B-cell-depleted T cells, or PBMCs.

In the original workflow: For nucleated cells, counts were estimated from reference gene primer amplification. Assay: immunoSEQ multiplex PCR; the TCRdb copy retains only in-frame clones and omits some. V and J calls and clone size are copied from that table; D and trimming were computed from the DNA. The profile shows 250,000 to 350,000 clones, almost 90% of them singletons. Trimming stripped 5 bases from V and 4 bases from J, with 11 bases between. Germline loops: CDR1 SEHNR, CDR2 FQNEAQ (reference sequence). The CDR3 runs 13 residues. Enrolment of Seattle patients took place during active infection, and they were followed longitudinally.

The source is a woman aged 30 to 39 with COVID-19, enrolled during active disease. The genes are TRBV7-9 and TRBJ1-2; TRBD1 is a possible D gene (5 bases). Sequencing was done on a sample of peripheral blood. Here the CDR3 reads CASSALGGYGYTF. The DNA of the CDR3 is TGTGCCAGCAGCGCACTGGGGGGCTATGGCTACACCTTC.